The 7 T cell receptor beta chains below come from one sample, sequenced in a study of cytomegalovirus exposure and HLA in healthy donors. 13 Jbeta primers and 60 Vbeta primers were used for the PCR. TCRdb's table, derived via immunoSEQ multiplex PCR, lists solely in-frame clones and lacks some. The sample lists 180,000 or so clones; 60% to 80% were seen once. The sample taken for sequencing was PBMCs. These receptor sequences come from a woman aged 40 to 50 in good health and CMV-seropositive.

The chain carries TRBV5-4 and TRBJ1-4, with TRBD1 as a possible D gene (5 bases). There are 15 residues in the CDR3. The V end was cut by 4 bases, the J end by 7 bases, with 17 bases between. Germline CDR1 and CDR2: SGHNT and YYREEE (reference sequence). The CDR3: CASSQDYGDGEKLFF. In DNA form, the CDR3 reads TGTGCCAGCAGCCAGGACTATGGGGACGGTGAAAAACTGTTTTTT.

The V and J genes are TRBV5-1 and TRBJ1-2; D call uncertain. Germline CDR1 SGHRS, CDR2 YFSETQ. The CDR3 loop spans 14 amino acids. Trimming took 2 bases from V and 6 from J, leaving 14 bases between them. Here the CDR3 DNA reads TGCGCCAGCAGCTTTACAACCGAATTAAATGGCTACACCTTC. Its protein is CASSFTTELNGYTF.

The rearrangement uses TRBV9 and TRBJ2-5; TRBD2 matches 11 bases. The CDR3 runs 17 residues. Germline CDR1 is SGDLS and CDR2 is YYNGEE. V shed 4 bases, J shed 1 base, and the junction held 9 bases outside the gene matches. CDR3 protein: CASSTSLAGGPQETQYF. The CDR3 DNA reads TGTGCCAGCAGCACCTCTCTAGCGGGAGGACCCCAAGAGACCCAGTACTTC.

V and J are TRBV28 and TRBJ1-2; D unclear. V gave up 6 bases and J gave up 3 bases, with 14 bases separating them. This CDR3 has 14 residues. Germline-derived CDR1 and CDR2 are MDHEN and SYDVKM. The CDR3 DNA sequence: TGTGCCAGCAGGAACCGGGGAACGGACTATGGCTACACCTTC. Protein: CASRNRGTDYGYTF.

This sequence joins TRBV4-1 and TRBJ1-2, with TRBD1 as a possible D gene (5 bases). The V gene's germline CDR1 is MGHRA and CDR2 YSYEKL. Trimming left V 8 bases short and J 5 bases short, with 21 bases between. CDR3 length: 15 amino acids. The CDR3: CASGGPISGTYGYTF. As DNA, the CDR3 is TGCGCCAGCGGCGGGCCGATTTCAGGGACTTATGGCTACACCTTC.

V gene TRBV10-3 combines with J gene TRBJ2-2; 8 nucleotides agree with TRBD2. Germline-derived CDR1 and CDR2 are ENHRY and SYGVKD. Trimming at V came to 10 bases and at J to 0 bases, leaving 7 bases not matched to a gene. This CDR3 spans 15 amino acids. CDR3 protein: CATKLADANTGELFF. The CDR3 DNA reads as TGTGCCACCAAACTAGCGGACGCGAACACCGGGGAGCTGTTTTTT.

The chain has TRBV2 and TRBJ1-5; tentative D call: TRBD1 (5 bases). The CDR3 totals 13 residues. Germline CDR1 and CDR2: SNHLY and FYNNEI. Trimming removed 5 bases from V and 9 bases from J, with 14 bases in between. This CDR3 reads CASSTGSRLPQHF. The DNA for the CDR3 is TGTGCCAGCAGTACAGGATCCCGTTTGCCCCAGCATTTT. The entire variable domain, with the rest obtained from reference TRBV2 and TRBJ1-5, is as follows: EPEVTQTPSHQVTQMGQEVILRCVPISNHLYFYWYRQILGQKVEFLVSFYNNEISEKSEIFDDQFSVERPDGSNFTLKIRSTKLEDSAMYFCASSTGSRLPQHFGDGTRLSIL.